This record looks at one TCR beta chain sequence and its context. Germline-derived CDR1 and CDR2 are SGHVS and FQNEAQ. This CDR3 has 13 amino acids. Trimming stripped 5 bases from V and 5 bases from J, with 11 bases between. These data come from a study of blood T cell repertoires in COVID-19. The method was immunoSEQ multiplex PCR; TCRdb's version includes in-frame clones alone and lacks a portion of them. The data hold over 110,000 clones, with 88% observed a single time. Source material: peripheral blood. This TCR came from a man in his 70s with acute or convalescent COVID-19. The V gene is TRBV7-8, the J gene TRBJ2-3, with D unresolved. DNA for the CDR3: TGTGCCAGCAGCCCCCCTATCGAAGATACGCAGTATTTT. Its protein is CASSPPIEDTQYF.